This is a list of T cell receptor beta chains from one sample in a study of blood T cell repertoires in COVID-19. Sequencing was performed with immunoSEQ multiplex PCR; in TCRdb, only in-frame clones are kept and a portion is missing. Counted here are 200,000 to 300,000 clones, about four fifths occurring once; the ten biggest clones make up around 9.9%. The sample taken for sequencing was peripheral blood. These receptors came from an elderly woman with acute or convalescent COVID-19. Each CDR3 is given with its conserved first and last residue. A D gene is named only where the DNA matches it firmly. Only part of the rows carry a size: once, few, many, or a class if the clone is expanded.

clone size	D gene	J gene	V gene	CDR3 DNA	CDR3 protein
few	-	TRBJ2-1	TRBV5-1	TGCGCCAGCAGCTCCGGGGGACAGTCCAATGAGCAGTTCTTC	CASSSGGQSNEQFF
-	TRBD2	TRBJ2-5	TRBV4-1	TGCGCCAGCAGCCAAGATGTAGCGGGGGGACTGGAGACCCAGTACTTC	CASSQDVAGGLETQYF
-	-	TRBJ1-2	TRBV18	TGTGCCAGCTCACCACCGGGAGGGGTCTATGGCTACACCTTC	CASSPPGGVYGYTF
few	TRBD1	TRBJ1-4	TRBV4-1	TGCGCCAGCAGCCAAGACGGCAGGGGGTGGGAAAAACTGTTTTTT	CASSQDGRGWEKLFF
-	-	TRBJ1-2	TRBV3-1/TRBV3-2	TGTGCCAGCAGCCCGGGACACTCCAACTATGGCTACACCTTC	CASSPGHSNYGYTF
-	TRBD1	TRBJ1-6	TRBV19	TGTGCCAGTAGTCTACAGGGGGCCGATAATTCACCCCTCCACTTT	CASSLQGADNSPLHF
-	-	TRBJ1-1	TRBV24-1	TGTGCCACCAGTGATCTTGGGGGGACTGAAGCTTTCTTT	CATSDLGGTEAFF
-	TRBD1	TRBJ2-5	TRBV2	TGTGCCAGCAGCCAGGGACAGGGGAGAGAGACCCAGTACTTC	CASSQGQGRETQYF
once	TRBD2	TRBJ2-2	TRBV4-1	TGCGCCAGCAGCCAAGATAAGGGGATAGCGGGGGGAGCTACCGGGGAGCTGTTTTTT	CASSQDKGIAGGATGELFF
-	TRBD1	TRBJ2-1	TRBV19	TGTGCCAGTAGTCTCCGGGACAGGGAAGGTGAGCAGTTCTTC	CASSLRDREGEQFF
-	-	TRBJ2-3	TRBV30	TGTGCCTGGAGTCCTCAACACCTCACAGATACGCAGTATTTT	CAWSPQHLTDTQYF
-	TRBD2	TRBJ2-5	TRBV6-6	TGTGCCAGCAGTTATGGGGCTAGCGGGGGTAGGGAGACCCAGTACTTC	CASSYGASGGRETQYF
few	-	TRBJ2-7	TRBV7-2	TGTGCCAGCAGTCTCCTGGGGCTTTCTTCCTACGAGCAGTACTTC	CASSLLGLSSYEQYF
-	-	TRBJ2-1	TRBV7-3	TGTGCCAGCAGCTTAAGACAGAACAATGAGCAGTTCTTC	CASSLRQNNEQFF
once	-	TRBJ1-6	TRBV6-1	TGTGCCAGCAGTGAAAGGTACAGCAATTCACCCCTCCACTTT	CASSERYSNSPLHF
few	TRBD1	TRBJ1-1	TRBV2	TGTGCCAGCGACCGGGACAGGGTGACTGAAGCTTTCTTT	CASDRDRVTEAFF
few	-	TRBJ1-5	TRBV7-9	TGTGCCAGCAGCAACGGACAGAGTCAGCCCCAGCATTTT	CASSNGQSQPQHF
-	TRBD1	TRBJ1-2	TRBV2	TGTGCCAGCAGTGAACTCTGGACAGGAGCTAATGGCTACACCTTC	CASSELWTGANGYTF
-	TRBD1	TRBJ1-3	TRBV28	TGTGCCAGCAGTCCTCCCCTACAGGGGGCATCTGGAAACACCATATATTTT	CASSPPLQGASGNTIYF
-	-	TRBJ2-5	TRBV14	TGTGCCAGCAGCCGAGGGGGGGGCTACCAAGAGACCCAGTACTTC	CASSRGGGYQETQYF
-	-	TRBJ1-3	TRBV19	TGTGCCAGTAGTATAGAGGTGGGCTCAGCTGGAAACACCATATATTTT	CASSIEVGSAGNTIYF
-	TRBD1	TRBJ2-5	TRBV5-1	TGCGCCAGCAGTCTGGGGCAGGGGGCCCCAGGGGAGACCCAGTACTTC	CASSLGQGAPGETQYF
-	TRBD2	TRBJ2-5	TRBV18	TGTGCCAGCTCACCACCGACGGGAGGGCCCCAAGAGACCCAGTACTTC	CASSPPTGGPQETQYF
-	-	TRBJ1-5	TRBV28	TGTGCCAGCAGAGTTGGCGGGGCACCTGCGGGAGTGTATCAGCCCCAGCATTTT	CASRVGGAPAGVYQPQHF
-	TRBD1	TRBJ1-4	TRBV28	TGTGCCAGCCGGGACAGGGTTGCAACTAATGAAAAACTGTTTTTT	CASRDRVATNEKLFF
-	-	TRBJ2-7	TRBV3-1/TRBV3-2	TGTGCCAGCAGCCAAGATGAACGGGAAGAGCAGTACTTC	CASSQDEREEQYF
-	-	TRBJ1-2	TRBV27	TGTGCCAGCACCCGCGACCAGGCCAATGGCTACACCTTC	CASTRDQANGYTF
-	-	TRBJ2-7	TRBV6-2/TRBV6-3	TGTGCCAGCAGTTACGGGGCCGAGCAGTACTTC	CASSYGAEQYF
-	-	TRBJ2-7	TRBV5-1	TGCGCCAGCAGCTTCCTGGACACCACCTACGAGCAGTACTTC	CASSFLDTTYEQYF
-	TRBD1	TRBJ1-2	TRBV2	TGTGCCAGCAGTGAACTAAAAGACAGGGTTGGCTACACCTTC	CASSELKDRVGYTF
-	-	TRBJ1-1	TRBV3-1/TRBV3-2	TGTGCCAGCAGCCAAGGACAGAGTACGAACACTGAAGCTTTCTTT	CASSQGQSTNTEAFF
-	TRBD1	TRBJ2-2	TRBV4-1	TGCGCCAGCAGCCAAGCAGGGGGCGACACCGGGGAGCTGTTTTTT	CASSQAGGDTGELFF
-	TRBD2	TRBJ2-3	TRBV19	TGTGCCACAACTAGCGGGACAGATACGCAGTATTTT	CATTSGTDTQYF
-	TRBD2	TRBJ2-3	TRBV27	TGTGCCAGCAGTCCCCGACTAGCGGGTCCAATAGATACGCAGTATTTT	CASSPRLAGPIDTQYF
few	-	TRBJ1-1	TRBV7-9	TGTGCCAGCAGCTCCATTGCCCCGCAGGGGAAAGCTTTCTTT	CASSSIAPQGKAFF
once	TRBD1	TRBJ1-4	TRBV4-1	TGCGCCAGCAGCCAGGGGTCGACAGGGGGCGACGAAAAACTGTTTTTT	CASSQGSTGGDEKLFF
-	TRBD2	TRBJ2-3	TRBV3-1/TRBV3-2	TGTGCCAGCAGCCCCAAACCCGGACTAGCTCAAGATACGCAGTATTTT	CASSPKPGLAQDTQYF
-	TRBD1	TRBJ1-4	TRBV10-3	TGTGCCATCAGTGAGGGGACAGGGGGCTCTGAAAAACTGTTTTTT	CAISEGTGGSEKLFF
-	TRBD1	TRBJ1-1	TRBV7-3	TGTGCCAGCAGCGGGACAGGGGGCCTCACTGAAGCTTTCTTT	CASSGTGGLTEAFF
-	-	TRBJ1-5	TRBV5-6	TGTGCCAGCAGCTTGAGCGGTGATCAGCCCCAGCATTTT	CASSLSGDQPQHF
once	TRBD1	TRBJ2-7	TRBV10-3	TGTGCCATCAGACCGGGACAGGGGTCCCCCTCCTACGAGCAGTACTTC	CAIRPGQGSPSYEQYF
-	TRBD1	TRBJ1-4	TRBV11-1	TGTGCCAGCAGCCCAGGGGGTAATGAAAAACTGTTTTTT	CASSPGGNEKLFF
few	-	TRBJ2-7	TRBV28	TGTGCCAGCAGACCCCCAGGGAAGAGCTCCTACGAGCAGTACTTC	CASRPPGKSSYEQYF
-	TRBD1	TRBJ1-5	TRBV7-8	TGTGCCAGCAGCTTGGTGGCAGGGGGCACTCACAGCCAGCCCCAGCATTTT	CASSLVAGGTHSQPQHF
-	-	TRBJ1-6	TRBV18	TGTGCCAGCTCACCCCGGGAGAATTCACCCCTCCACTTT	CASSPRENSPLHF